These 5 T cell receptor beta chains share one sample of origin, sequenced in a study of OX40 agonist ivuxolimab in advanced cancers. The library was prepared using the immunoSEQ multiplex PCR assay. The table comes from immuneACCESS by way of TCRdb, which keeps in-frame sequences with V and J called. Part of the clones is missing from these tables; in studies checked, under half for an unresolved V gene and the rest for unknown reasons. The sample table lists about 84,000 clones, 75% to 90% of them with a count of one. The top ten constitute 2.5% to 3% of the sample. The source was CD4+ or CD8+ T cells sorted from blood, collected in a trial of the OX40 agonist ivuxolimab. The receptors come from an adult with an advanced solid tumor such as melanoma, head and neck, liver or kidney cancer.

In this sample, this clone turned up once. The genes are TRBV5-6 and TRBJ2-7; perhaps TRBD2 as D (5 bases). V shed 4 bases and J shed 4 bases, with 15 bases lying between them. CDR3 size: 14 residues. Looked up from germline, CDR1 is SGHDT and CDR2 is YYEEEE. This CDR3 reads CASSRGRLSYEQYF. Written as DNA, the CDR3 is TGTGCCAGCAGCCGGGGTCGGCTTTCTTACGAGCAGTACTTC. The full variable domain, its missing parts supplied by reference TRBV5-6 and TRBJ2-7, is DAGVTQSPTHLIKTRGQQVTLRCSPKSGHDTVSWYQQALGQGPQFIFQYYEEEERQRGNFPDRFSGHQFPNYSSELNVNALLLGDSALYLCASSRGRLSYEQYFGPGTRLTVT.

CDR3 loop: CASSLELGAPLHF. In DNA, the CDR3 is TGTGCCAGCAGCTTAGAGCTAGGGGCACCCCTCCACTTT. The gene calls are TRBV7-2 and TRBJ1-6; possible D gene TRBD1, 5 bases. The germline V gene has CDR1 SGHTA and CDR2 FQGNSA. Trimming pared 1 base from V and 11 bases from J, leaving 9 bases between. The CDR3 loop spans 13 amino acids. Full variable domain (remainder filled in from reference TRBV7-2 and TRBJ1-6): GAGVSQSPSNKVTEKGKDVELRCDPISGHTALYWYRQSLGQGLEFLIYFQGNSAPDKSGLPSDRFSAERTGGSVSTLTIQRTQQEDSAVYLCASSLELGAPLHFGNGTRLTVT.

The rearrangement joins TRBV19 to TRBJ1-5, with D maybe TRBD1 (6 bases). CDR3 length: 14 amino acids. V was clipped by 6 bases and J by 5 bases, with 14 bases between them. The V gene's germline CDR1 is LNHDA and CDR2 SQIVND (reference sequence). The chain's CDR3 is CASRGPGDYQPQHF. Written as DNA, the CDR3 is TGTGCCAGTAGGGGCCCAGGGGACTATCAGCCCCAGCATTTT.

In DNA form, the CDR3 reads TGCGCCAGCAGTGGGACGGACTTGCGGACTGAAGCTTTCTTT. This gives the protein CASSGTDLRTEAFF. The J gene is TRBJ1-1, the V gene TRBV10-1; no clear D. CDR1 is WNHNN and CDR2 is SYGVQD in the germline V gene (reference sequence). The CDR3 spans 14 residues. The V end lost 4 bases, the J end lost 5 bases, and 14 bases lay between the germline ends.

CDR3 amino acids: CASSPATQGPNYGYTF. In nucleotides, the CDR3 is TGTGCCAGCAGCCCCGCCACCCAGGGGCCTAACTATGGCTACACCTTC. V usage is TRBV4-2 and J usage is TRBJ1-2; D possibly corresponds to TRBD1 (6 bases). Trimming removed 4 bases from V and 0 bases from J, with 15 bases in between. The CDR3 is made up of 16 amino acids. CDR1 is LGHNA, CDR2 YNFKEQ, per germline.